This T cell receptor (beta chain) was found in a study of T cell repertoires in cytomegalovirus infection. On the study more broadly: Through public TCR beta signatures, both CMV infection and matching HLA type were indicated.

Study-wide results and caveats: Dominating the ex vivo response were HLA-C-restricted CMV-specific TCR beta clonotypes. Carriers of CMV and the relevant HLA type were discriminated by public TCR beta frequency.

Each CDR3 protein is one row after TCRdb ran MiXCR on the reads. The data show around 140,000 distinct CDR3 sequences, about 6.1% seen once. This clonotype appeared many times. No antigen is known for it. Per the germline V gene, CDR1 is SEHNR and CDR2 is FQNEAQ (reference sequence). The J segment lost 4 bases and the V segment lost 11 bases, leaving 6 bases of the junction unmatched. This CDR3 comprises 13 residues. The V call is TRBV7-9, the J call TRBJ2-2, with TRBD1 identical over 8 bases. This TCR was recovered from a human donor in good health (CMV status not recorded). Some clones in this sample may be carry-over from other donors' samples. The specimen sequenced was PBMCs. The CDR3 loop reads CASRGPGTGELFF. CDR3 sequence (DNA): TGTGCCTCCAGGGGGCCGGGCACCGGGGAGCTGTTTTTT.